This T cell receptor beta chain was observed in a study of T cell repertoires in cytomegalovirus infection (dated by TCRdb to 2018 to 2020). About the investigation overall: Peptide stimulations targeted recently identified HLA-C-restricted CMV epitopes, whose presentation resists viral immunomodulation, together with well-studied HLA-B-restricted epitopes. Because public TCR beta signatures pointed to carriage of CMV infection together with the matching HLA type, the HLA type of each donor mattered for the analysis.

Sample treatment or condition, as interpreted from the label and publication: in vitro stimulation with specific CMV peptide epitopes to enrich CMV-specific T cells. What the research found in general, with its limitations: In the ex vivo response, HLA-C-restricted CMV-specific TCR beta clonotypes were dominant, and in two of eight donors the single most frequent clonotype came from this HLA-C-restricted group. In both this cohort and an independent cohort of 350 or so donors, the cumulative frequency of public TCR beta family members distinguished carriers of CMV infection plus the relevant HLA type.

Cut back by 0 bases and 5 bases, the V and J ends lie 11 bases apart. Taken from the germline V gene, the CDR1 and CDR2 loops are MGHRA and YSYEKL. The cysteine opens and the phenylalanine closes a CDR3 of 15 amino acids. This entry keeps only the CDR3 DNA: 45 bases, framed from base 1. Comment on this clonotype: It lacks a known antigen. The record has no base qualities; no much larger clone is one base away.

The sample was run on an Illumina HiSeq 1500. TCRdb reanalyzed the raw reads on its own, using fastp at Q25 for trimming and MiXCR for clone calling, and kept in-frame beta chains. Rows matching on CDR3 protein sequence are summarized as one entry with the most common DNA and genes. Here the sample has 110,000 to 150,000 distinct CDR3 sequences; approximately 30% occur a single time. The top ten constitute about 56% of the sample. The sequencing here drew on CD8+ T cells from cultured PBMCs, taken from culture after CMV antigen stimulation. The receptor was derived from a human donor in good health (CMV status not recorded). Some clones in this sample may be carry-over from other donors' samples. The V and J genes are TRBV4-1 and TRBJ1-5; the D gene identity is not certain. The CDR3 is CASSQEWSEYQPQHF. The DNA reads TGCGCCAGCAGCCAAGAATGGAGTGAATATCAGCCCCAGCATTTT.